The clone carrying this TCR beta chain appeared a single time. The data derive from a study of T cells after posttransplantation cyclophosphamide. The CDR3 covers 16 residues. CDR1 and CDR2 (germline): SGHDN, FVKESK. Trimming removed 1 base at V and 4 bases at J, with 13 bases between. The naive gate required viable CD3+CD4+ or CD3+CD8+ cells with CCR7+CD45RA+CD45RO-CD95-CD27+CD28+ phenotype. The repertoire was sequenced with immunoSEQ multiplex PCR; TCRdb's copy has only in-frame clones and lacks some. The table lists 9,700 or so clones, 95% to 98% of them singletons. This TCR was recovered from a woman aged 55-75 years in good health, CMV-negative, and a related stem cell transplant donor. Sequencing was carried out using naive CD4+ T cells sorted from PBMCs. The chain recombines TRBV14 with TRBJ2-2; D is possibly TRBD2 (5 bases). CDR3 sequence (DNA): TGTGCCAGCAGCCAAGTTATGGCTAGCTTCACCGGGGAGCTGTTTTTT. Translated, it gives CASSQVMASFTGELFF. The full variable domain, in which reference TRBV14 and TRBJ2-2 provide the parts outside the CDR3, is EAGVTQFPSHSVIEKGQTVTLRCDPISGHDNLYWYRRVMGKEIKFLLHFVKESKQDESGMPNNRFLAERTGGTYSTLKVQPAELEDSGVYFCASSQVMASFTGELFFGEGSRLTVL.